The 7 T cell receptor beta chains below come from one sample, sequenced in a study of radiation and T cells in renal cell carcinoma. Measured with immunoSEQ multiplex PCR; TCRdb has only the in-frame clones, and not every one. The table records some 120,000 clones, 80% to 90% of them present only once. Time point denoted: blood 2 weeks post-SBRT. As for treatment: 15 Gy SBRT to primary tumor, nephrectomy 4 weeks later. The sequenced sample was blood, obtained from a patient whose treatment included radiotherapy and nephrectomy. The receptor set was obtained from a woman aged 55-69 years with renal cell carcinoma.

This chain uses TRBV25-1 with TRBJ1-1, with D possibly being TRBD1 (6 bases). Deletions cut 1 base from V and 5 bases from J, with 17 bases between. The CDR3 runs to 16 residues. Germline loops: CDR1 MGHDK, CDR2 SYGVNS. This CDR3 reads CASSESTLLGGTEAFF. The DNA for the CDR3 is TGTGCCAGCAGTGAATCCACACTTTTAGGGGGAACTGAAGCTTTCTTT.

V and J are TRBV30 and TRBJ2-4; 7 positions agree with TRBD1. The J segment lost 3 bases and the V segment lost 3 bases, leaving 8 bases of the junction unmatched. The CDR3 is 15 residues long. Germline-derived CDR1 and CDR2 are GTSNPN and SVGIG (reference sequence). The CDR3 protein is CAWRITGVNKNIQYF. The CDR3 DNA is TGTGCCTGGAGAATAACAGGGGTGAACAAAAACATTCAGTACTTC.

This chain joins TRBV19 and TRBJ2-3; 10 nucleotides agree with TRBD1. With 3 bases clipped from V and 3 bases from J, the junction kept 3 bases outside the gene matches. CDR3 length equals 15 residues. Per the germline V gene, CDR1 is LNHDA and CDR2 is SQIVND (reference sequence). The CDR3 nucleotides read TGTGCCAGTAGTATCCCGGGACAGGGGACAGATACGCAGTATTTT. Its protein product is CASSIPGQGTDTQYF.

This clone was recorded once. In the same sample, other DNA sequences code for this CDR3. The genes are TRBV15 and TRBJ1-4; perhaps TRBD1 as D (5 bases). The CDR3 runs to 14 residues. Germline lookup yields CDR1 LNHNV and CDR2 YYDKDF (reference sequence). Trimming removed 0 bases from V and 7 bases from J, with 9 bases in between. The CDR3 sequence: CATSRDRGSEKLFF. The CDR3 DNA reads TGTGCCACCAGCAGAGATCGGGGGAGTGAAAAACTGTTTTTT.

CDR3 sequence reads: CASQRDGRNTEAFF. The CDR3 region has the DNA TGCGCCAGCCAACGGGACGGGCGGAACACTGAAGCTTTCTTT. This chain connects TRBV5-1 to TRBJ1-1; possibly TRBD1 for D (5 bases). The CDR3 is 14 residues long. Trimming removed 7 bases from V and 1 base from J, with 14 bases in between. CDR1 and CDR2 (germline): SGHRS, YFSETQ.

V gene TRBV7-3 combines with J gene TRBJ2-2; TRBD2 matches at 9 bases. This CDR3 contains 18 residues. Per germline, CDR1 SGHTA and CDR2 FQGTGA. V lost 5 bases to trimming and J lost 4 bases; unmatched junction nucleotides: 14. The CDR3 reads CASSLNDIPSGVTGELFF. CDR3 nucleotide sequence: TGTGCCAGCAGCCTAAATGATATCCCTAGCGGGGTCACCGGGGAGCTGTTTTTT. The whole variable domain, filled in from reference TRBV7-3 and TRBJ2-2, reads GAGVSQTPSNKVTEKGKYVELRCDPISGHTALYWYRQSLGQGPEFLIYFQGTGAADDSGLPNDRFFAVRPEGSVSTLKIQRTERGDSAVYLCASSLNDIPSGVTGELFFGEGSRLTVL.

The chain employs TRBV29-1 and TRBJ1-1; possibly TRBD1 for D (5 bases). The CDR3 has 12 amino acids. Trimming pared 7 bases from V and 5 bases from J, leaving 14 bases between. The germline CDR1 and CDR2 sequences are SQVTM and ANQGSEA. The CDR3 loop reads CSGDLKGTEAFF. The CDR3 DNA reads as TGCAGCGGGGACCTTAAAGGAACTGAAGCTTTCTTT.